The 20 T cell receptor beta chains given below trace back to one sample, sequenced in a study of T cell changes during pregnancy in multiple sclerosis. Libraries were prepared by immunoSEQ multiplex PCR; TCRdb keeps only in-frame clonotypes and omits some of them. The sample has 68,000 or so clones, around 90% seen once. The material sequenced was peripheral blood, taken in the second trimester of pregnancy. These receptors originate from a female donor with multiple sclerosis, enrolled in a pregnancy study.

This clone showed up just once. This sequence joins TRBV9 and TRBJ2-5; 8 bases match TRBD2. The ends lost 0 bases at V and 4 bases at J; junction bases unmatched: 5. Germline loops: CDR1 SGDLS, CDR2 YYNGEE. The length of the CDR3 is 15 residues. The CDR3 DNA sequence: TGTGCCAGCAGCGTAGGTAGCGGGGAGGGAGAGACCCAGTACTTC. Its translation is CASSVGSGEGETQYF.

This chain links TRBV5-6 with TRBJ2-1; unclear D gene. The V and J ends lost 6 bases and 4 bases respectively, with 11 bases between them. In germline, CDR1 is SGHDT, CDR2 YYEEEE. The CDR3 is 13 residues long. The CDR3 loop reads CASTPVAYNEQFF. The DNA of the CDR3 is TGTGCCAGCACCCCAGTGGCTTACAATGAGCAGTTCTTC.

The V call is TRBV5-6, the J call TRBJ1-1, with TRBD1 matching over 8 bases. The CDR3 runs to 15 residues. J gave up 1 base and V 2 bases, and 4 bases lay outside the gene matches. Germline V gives CDR1 SGHDT, CDR2 YYEEEE. CDR3 region: CASSFGQGRNTEAFF. CDR3 DNA sequence: TGTGCCAGCAGCTTCGGACAGGGCAGGAACACTGAAGCTTTCTTT.

As DNA, the CDR3 is TGTGCCAGCAGTGACTCGGATTCAGGGACTGAAGCTTTCTTT. It encodes CASSDSDSGTEAFF. This chain connects TRBV6-4 to TRBJ1-1; a weak D match, TRBD1 (5 bases). The CDR3 totals 14 residues. The ends were cut back, 0 bases at V and 5 bases at J, with 10 bases in the middle. From germline, CDR1 is MRHNA and CDR2 SNTAGT.

The chain recombines TRBV5-1 with TRBJ1-6; 7 bases align to TRBD1. The CDR3 spans 17 residues. V gave up 2 bases and J gave up 1 base; unmatched junction bases: 6. Germline V gene sequence: CDR1 SGHRS, CDR2 YFSETQ. The CDR3 loop reads CASSFTGVGSYNSPLHF. CDR3 nucleotide sequence: TGCGCCAGCAGCTTTACAGGGGTTGGATCCTATAATTCACCCCTCCACTTT.

The chain couples TRBV9 to TRBJ1-6, with no clear D. V lost 4 bases, J lost 8 bases, and 13 bases lay in between. The germline CDR1 and CDR2 sequences are SGDLS and YYNGEE. The CDR3 is 14 amino acids. CDR3 loop: CASSLRHTDSPLHF. CDR3 in DNA: TGTGCCAGCAGCCTCCGACATACCGATTCACCCCTCCACTTT.

V is TRBV4-1 and J is TRBJ2-5; perhaps TRBD2 as D (6 bases). CDR3 length: 16 amino acids. Looked up from germline, CDR1 is MGHRA and CDR2 is YSYEKL. V was pared by 1 base and J by 5 bases, with 17 bases between. The CDR3 nucleotides are TGCGCCAGCAGCCAAGGTGGTCTAGCGTGGCGGGAGACCCAGTACTTC. This translates into CASSQGGLAWRETQYF.

The rearrangement joins TRBV5-4 to TRBJ2-7; TRBD1 matches at 8 bases. J was trimmed by 1 base and V by 3 bases; bases with no gene match: 3. The CDR3 has 14 amino acids. Germline-derived CDR1 and CDR2 are SGHNT and YYREEE (reference sequence). The CDR3 nucleotides are TGTGCCAGCAGCTCTGACAGGGGTTCCTACGAGCAGTACTTC. Amino acid sequence: CASSSDRGSYEQYF.

The chain carries TRBV27 and TRBJ1-1, with a possible D match to TRBD1 (5 bases). Per the germline V gene, CDR1 is MNHEY and CDR2 is SMNVEV (reference sequence). Between the trimmed V and J ends, which lost 3 bases and 4 bases, there was a span of 15 bases. The CDR3 has 15 amino acids. The CDR3: CASSLAGPLGTEAFF. The CDR3 DNA is TGTGCCAGCAGTTTGGCAGGGCCCTTGGGCACTGAAGCTTTCTTT.

The gene calls are TRBV29-1 and TRBJ1-1; TRBD1 agrees at 9 bases. CDR1 SQVTM and CDR2 ANQGSEA come from the germline V gene. This CDR3 region has 13 residues. Trimming cost V 7 bases and J 2 bases; bases outside gene matches: 5. The CDR3 here is CSASTGGNTEAFF. The CDR3 DNA reads TGCAGCGCCTCGACAGGGGGTAACACTGAAGCTTTCTTT.

The chain carries TRBV29-1 and TRBJ1-5, with D possibly being TRBD1 (6 bases). This CDR3 has 12 residues. Trimming pared 7 bases from V and 4 bases from J, leaving 11 bases between. Germline V gives CDR1 SQVTM, CDR2 ANQGSEA. The DNA of the CDR3 is TGCAGCGCAGGACAGACTAATCAGCCCCAGCATTTT. As protein: CSAGQTNQPQHF.

The chain links TRBV6-1 to TRBJ1-5, with a tentative D call TRBD1 (5 bases). Germline CDR1 and CDR2: MNHNS and SASEGT. There are 14 residues in the CDR3. The V gene lost 7 bases and the J gene lost 3 bases, with 13 bases spanning the gap. CDR3 bases: TGTGCCAGCACCAGTAGACAGCTCAATCAGCCCCAGCATTTT. The encoded protein is CASTSRQLNQPQHF.

The chain uses TRBV11-3 and TRBJ2-5; the D is unclear. V was clipped by 4 bases and J by 1 base, with 13 bases between them. The CDR3 totals 15 residues. Germline V lookup: CDR1 SGHNT, CDR2 YENEEA. The CDR3 nucleotides read TGTGCCAGCAGCTCCAGAGGCACCTCCCAAGAGACCCAGTACTTC. It encodes CASSSRGTSQETQYF.

The chain has TRBV5-1 and TRBJ2-3; the D is unclear. The V gene's germline CDR1 is SGHRS and CDR2 YFSETQ. V shed 0 bases and J shed 0 bases, with 5 bases lying between them. CDR3 size: 14 residues. The DNA for the CDR3 is TGCGCCAGCAGCTTGGGACAAAGCACAGATACGCAGTATTTT. Amino acids: CASSLGQSTDTQYF.

The chain combines TRBV7-2 with TRBJ2-3, with 7 bases identical to TRBD2. With 5 bases clipped from V and 11 bases from J, the junction kept 7 bases outside the gene matches. The CDR3 runs to 12 residues. Germline CDR1 and CDR2: SGHTA and FQGNSA. CDR3 region: CASSLPTGGQYF. The CDR3 DNA sequence: TGTGCCAGCAGCCTTCCGACGGGGGGGCAGTATTTT.

The chain uses TRBV7-6 and TRBJ2-3; D may be TRBD2 (7 bases). Germline CDR1 reads SGHVS; CDR2 reads FNYEAQ. This CDR3 spans 16 amino acids. V lost 5 bases and J 9 bases, leaving 24 bases between the germline ends. The CDR3 DNA reads as TGTGCCAGCAGCCCCATAGGGGGGGACCCCCCCCCGACGCAGTATTTT. Translating gives CASSPIGGDPPPTQYF.

This clone has just one count. The V gene is TRBV7-6, the J gene TRBJ2-2; D is perhaps TRBD1 (6 bases). Germline V gene lookup returns CDR1 SGHVS and CDR2 FNYEAQ. Trimming cost V 5 bases and J 0 bases, with 16 bases left between them. This CDR3 has 17 residues. This chain's CDR3 is CASSRRIGQTNTGELFF. The CDR3 nucleotides read TGTGCCAGCAGCCGTAGGATCGGACAGACGAACACCGGGGAGCTGTTTTTT.

The CDR3, as DNA: TGTGCCAGCTCACCAGAGGCAAATCAGCCCCAGCATTTT. Translation: CASSPEANQPQHF. V gene TRBV18 combines with J gene TRBJ1-5; unclear D gene. Per germline, CDR1 KGHSH and CDR2 LQKENI. Trimming removed 2 bases at V and 4 bases at J, with 6 bases between. This CDR3 spans 13 amino acids.

This chain uses TRBV6-5 with TRBJ1-5, with D possibly TRBD1 on 6 matching bases. V lost 5 bases to trimming and J lost 3 bases, with 11 bases between them. Germline values: CDR1 MNHEY, CDR2 SVGAGI. This CDR3 is built from 14 residues. CDR3 nucleotide sequence: TGTGCCAGCAGTCCCAGGGGTCTCAATCAGCCCCAGCATTTT. Protein sequence: CASSPRGLNQPQHF.

The count of this clone is one. The chain has TRBV7-3 and TRBJ2-5, with D perhaps matching TRBD2 (6 bases). CDR3 size: 12 residues. From germline, CDR1 is SGHTA and CDR2 FQGTGA. V was trimmed by 5 bases and J by 7 bases, leaving 11 bases between them. The CDR3 loop reads CASSPRGGTQYF. The CDR3 coding sequence is TGTGCCAGCAGCCCCCGGGGAGGGACCCAGTACTTC. The full variable domain, rest sourced from reference TRBV7-3 and TRBJ2-5, is GAGVSQTPSNKVTEKGKYVELRCDPISGHTALYWYRQSLGQGPEFLIYFQGTGAADDSGLPNDRFFAVRPEGSVSTLKIQRTERGDSAVYLCASSPRGGTQYFGPGTRLLVL.